What follows are 20 T cell receptor beta chains derived from one specimen sequenced in a study of blood T cell repertoires in COVID-19. Assay used: immunoSEQ multiplex PCR; TCRdb lists only in-frame clones, some missing. The data hold fewer than 350,000 clones, with around 81% observed a single time. The specimen sequenced was peripheral blood. The receptors derive from an older woman with active or convalescent COVID-19.

This rearrangement joins TRBV11-2 to TRBJ2-5, with D possibly matching TRBD2 (7 bases). This CDR3 spans 13 amino acids. Germline V gene data show CDR1 as SGHAT and CDR2 as FQNNGV. Trimming removed 2 bases at V and 7 bases at J, with 11 bases between. DNA for the CDR3: TGTGCCAGCAGCTTACAGGGGAGGGGGACCCAGTACTTC. Its protein product is CASSLQGRGTQYF.

The CDR3 DNA is TGTGCCAGCAGCTTAGGGCTAGCGGTAAATGAGCAGTTCTTC. As protein: CASSLGLAVNEQFF. V and J are TRBV7-6 and TRBJ2-1, with 7 positions matching TRBD2. CDR3 size: 14 residues. J lost 7 bases, V lost 1 base, and 4 bases had no gene match. Per the germline V gene, CDR1 is SGHVS and CDR2 is FNYEAQ.

The chain uses TRBV7-9 and TRBJ1-2, with TRBD1 identical over 9 bases. Germline trimming cut 5 bases from V and 3 bases from J; bases unmatched to any gene: 7. CDR3 size: 15 residues. The germline gives CDR1 SEHNR, CDR2 FQNEAQ (reference sequence). The DNA of the CDR3 is TGTGCCAGCAGCCAAGGACAGGGGTGGCACTATGGCTACACCTTC. It yields the protein CASSQGQGWHYGYTF.

V and J are TRBV7-2 and TRBJ2-2, with TRBD1 as a possible D gene (5 bases). V lost 6 bases and J lost 6, with 14 bases in between. The CDR3 is made up of 14 amino acids. From germline, CDR1 is SGHTA and CDR2 FQGNSA. The CDR3 DNA follows: TGTGCCAGCAGTACACAGGTATCAGCCGGGGAGCTGTTTTTT. Amino acid sequence: CASSTQVSAGELFF.

The V and J genes are TRBV9 and TRBJ2-1; 12 bases match TRBD2. The junction had 5 bases not matched to a gene; V was cut back by 5 bases and J by 5 bases. The CDR3 is 15 amino acids. Germline values: CDR1 SGDLS, CDR2 YYNGEE. CDR3 amino acids: CASSLAGGNHNEQFF. The CDR3 region has the DNA TGTGCCAGCAGTCTAGCGGGGGGGAACCACAATGAGCAGTTCTTC.

V usage is TRBV5-6 and J usage is TRBJ1-4; D uncertain. CDR1 SGHDT and CDR2 YYEEEE come from the germline V gene. The V and J ends lost 3 bases and 7 bases respectively, with 4 bases between them. This CDR3 spans 11 amino acids. CDR3 coding DNA: TGTGCCAGCAGCTCAGGTGAAAAACTGTTTTTT. It translates to CASSSGEKLFF.

The chain couples TRBV7-3 to TRBJ2-1; 8 bases match TRBD2. The CDR3 has 14 amino acids. Losses at the gene ends were 4 bases for V and 7 bases for J; bases not matched to a gene: 6. Germline V gene sequence: CDR1 SGHTA, CDR2 FQGTGA. This CDR3 reads CASSSGGAENEQFF. Here the CDR3 DNA reads TGTGCCAGCAGCTCCGGGGGGGCCGAGAATGAGCAGTTCTTC.

The chain employs TRBV15 and TRBJ1-1; D might be TRBD1 (5 bases). V was cut by 0 bases and J by 7 bases, with 12 bases left in between. Germline values: CDR1 LNHNV, CDR2 YYDKDF (reference sequence). This CDR3 region has 14 residues. CDR3 protein: CATSREYRSGEAFF. The DNA of the CDR3 is TGTGCCACCAGCAGAGAGTACAGGTCGGGTGAAGCTTTCTTT.

The rearrangement uses TRBV6-4 and TRBJ2-1, with D perhaps matching TRBD1 (5 bases). The CDR3 runs 16 residues. Germline V CDR1 and CDR2: MRHNA, SNTAGT. V lost 0 bases, J lost 3 bases, and 12 bases lay in between. CDR3 in amino acids: CASSDSQGADYNEQFF. CDR3 DNA sequence: TGTGCCAGCAGTGACTCGCAAGGGGCTGACTACAATGAGCAGTTCTTC.

V is TRBV4-3 and J is TRBJ2-1; 8 bases are shared with TRBD2. The J segment lost 6 bases and the V segment lost 3 bases, leaving 10 bases of the junction unmatched. The CDR3 sequence is 16 residues long. Germline CDR1 LGHNA, CDR2 YSLEER. The CDR3 nucleotides are TGCGCCAGCAGCCACCAGAGGGGACTAGTGGGCAATGAGCAGTTCTTC. Its translation: CASSHQRGLVGNEQFF.

Only one count was recorded for this clone. This chain uses TRBV18 with TRBJ2-2; D is perhaps TRBD1 (6 bases). Per the germline V gene, CDR1 is KGHSH and CDR2 is LQKENI. CDR3 length: 15 amino acids. Deletions cut 3 bases from V and 5 bases from J, with 13 bases between. CDR3 in DNA: TGTGCCAGCTCACCTACAGGGAAAGTAACCGGGGAGCTGTTTTTT. Protein product: CASSPTGKVTGELFF.

CDR3 protein: CASSQEASGNTGELFF. CDR3 bases: TGTGCCAGCAGCCAAGAAGCTAGCGGTAACACCGGGGAGCTGTTTTTT. The chain joins TRBV4-2 to TRBJ2-2; TRBD2 aligns across 7 bases. The germline gives CDR1 LGHNA, CDR2 YNFKEQ. This CDR3 is 16 amino acids long. The V segment lost 0 bases and the J segment 2 bases; nucleotides outside the gene matches: 3.

The chain uses TRBV12-3 or TRBV12-4 and TRBJ1-3, with TRBD1 matching 7 bases. V lost 7 bases and J lost 8; bases outside the gene matches: 8. The length of the CDR3 is 13 residues. CDR3 DNA: TGTGCCAGCACTGACAGGGTTGGGGACACCATATATTTT. Its translation: CASTDRVGDTIYF.

This chain joins TRBV7-3 and TRBJ1-5, with 7 bases aligning to TRBD1. This CDR3 is built from 18 residues. V lost 2 bases to trimming and J lost 0 bases; unmatched junction nucleotides: 10. Germline CDR1 SGHTA, CDR2 FQGTGA. The CDR3 spells CASSLLTGTAISNQPQHF. CDR3 DNA sequence: TGTGCCAGCAGCTTATTAACGGGGACAGCAATTAGCAATCAGCCCCAGCATTTT.

This clone was detected only once. The rearrangement uses TRBV30 and TRBJ2-2, with D perhaps matching TRBD1 (5 bases). The CDR3 covers 15 residues. Trimming removed 2 bases from V and 6 bases from J, with 16 bases in between. CDR1 and CDR2 from the germline V gene are GTSNPN and SVGIG (reference sequence). The CDR3 region has the DNA TGTGCCTGGAGTCTCGGAACTACAGGCGCCGGGGAGCTGTTTTTT. The encoded protein is CAWSLGTTGAGELFF.

This chain joins TRBV30 and TRBJ2-7; no clear D gene. CDR3 size: 12 residues. The germline V and J ends were trimmed by 0 bases and 3 bases, with 6 bases remaining between them. Germline values: CDR1 GTSNPN, CDR2 SVGIG (reference sequence). The CDR3 is CAWSVSRYEQYF. In nucleotides, the CDR3 is TGTGCCTGGAGTGTATCCCGCTACGAGCAGTACTTC.

The V gene is TRBV7-3, the J gene TRBJ2-3; 8 bases match TRBD2. The germline gives CDR1 SGHTA, CDR2 FQGTGA. J lost 4 bases, V lost 10 bases, and 16 bases had no gene match. The CDR3 contains 16 residues. The chain's CDR3 is CATSNGLAPGADTQYF. Here the CDR3 DNA reads TGTGCCACCTCCAACGGACTAGCCCCGGGAGCAGATACGCAGTATTTT.

The chain uses TRBV10-2 and TRBJ1-1; D ambiguous. The CDR3 spans 13 residues. V was cut by 2 bases and J by 3 bases, with 7 bases left in between. The V gene's germline CDR1 is WSHSY and CDR2 SAAADI. The CDR3 DNA reads as TGCGCCAGCAGTGAGGGCAGATACACTGAAGCTTTCTTT. Translating it yields CASSEGRYTEAFF.

The CDR3 here is CASSPFPGTSGGNTGELFF. CDR3 in DNA: TGCGCCAGCAGCCCCTTTCCCGGGACTAGCGGGGGGAACACCGGGGAGCTGTTTTTT. V and J are TRBV5-1 and TRBJ2-2; the match to TRBD2 covers 14 bases. Germline V gene lookup returns CDR1 SGHRS and CDR2 YFSETQ. The CDR3 extends over 19 amino acids. Losses at the gene ends were 4 bases for V and 1 base for J; bases not matched to a gene: 9.

CDR3 sequence (DNA): TGCGCCAGCACTAAAGTAGCACAGGGGCAAGGAAACACCATATATTTT. Translation: CASTKVAQGQGNTIYF. The gene calls are TRBV4-1 and TRBJ1-3; 7 bases agree with TRBD1. This CDR3 has 16 amino acids. Germline-derived CDR1 and CDR2 are MGHRA and YSYEKL. With V trimmed by 7 bases and J by 4 bases, 13 bases remained unmatched.